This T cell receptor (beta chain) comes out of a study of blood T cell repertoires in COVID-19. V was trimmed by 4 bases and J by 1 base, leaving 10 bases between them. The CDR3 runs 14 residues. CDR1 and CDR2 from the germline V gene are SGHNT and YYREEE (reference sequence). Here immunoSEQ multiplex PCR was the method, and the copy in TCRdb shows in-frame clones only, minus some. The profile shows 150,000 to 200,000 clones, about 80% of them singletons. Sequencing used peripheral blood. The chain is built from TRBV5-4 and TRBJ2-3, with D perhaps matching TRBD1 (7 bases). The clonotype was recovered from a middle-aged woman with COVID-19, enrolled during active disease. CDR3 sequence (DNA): TGTGCCAGCAGCCTCAGGGGGGGCACAGATACGCAGTATTTT. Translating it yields CASSLRGGTDTQYF.